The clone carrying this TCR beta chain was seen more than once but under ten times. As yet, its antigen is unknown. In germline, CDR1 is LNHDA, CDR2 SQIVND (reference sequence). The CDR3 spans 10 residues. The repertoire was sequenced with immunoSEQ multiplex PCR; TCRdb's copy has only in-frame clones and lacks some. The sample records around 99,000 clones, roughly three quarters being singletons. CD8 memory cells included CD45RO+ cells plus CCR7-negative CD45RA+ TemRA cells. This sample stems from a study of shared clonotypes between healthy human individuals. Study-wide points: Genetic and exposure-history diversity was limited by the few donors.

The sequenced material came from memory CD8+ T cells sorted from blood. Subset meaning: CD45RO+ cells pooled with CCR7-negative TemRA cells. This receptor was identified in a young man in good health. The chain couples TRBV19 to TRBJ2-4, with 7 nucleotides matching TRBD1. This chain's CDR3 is CAAGGNIQYF. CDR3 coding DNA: TGTGCGGCAGGGGGAAACATTCAGTACTTC. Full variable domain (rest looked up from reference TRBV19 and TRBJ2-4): DGGITQSPKYLFRKEGQNVTLSCEQNLNHDAMYWYRQDPGQGLRLIYYSQIVNDFQKGDIAEGYSVSREKKESFPLTVTSAQKNPTAFYLCAAGGNIQYFGAGTRLSVL.